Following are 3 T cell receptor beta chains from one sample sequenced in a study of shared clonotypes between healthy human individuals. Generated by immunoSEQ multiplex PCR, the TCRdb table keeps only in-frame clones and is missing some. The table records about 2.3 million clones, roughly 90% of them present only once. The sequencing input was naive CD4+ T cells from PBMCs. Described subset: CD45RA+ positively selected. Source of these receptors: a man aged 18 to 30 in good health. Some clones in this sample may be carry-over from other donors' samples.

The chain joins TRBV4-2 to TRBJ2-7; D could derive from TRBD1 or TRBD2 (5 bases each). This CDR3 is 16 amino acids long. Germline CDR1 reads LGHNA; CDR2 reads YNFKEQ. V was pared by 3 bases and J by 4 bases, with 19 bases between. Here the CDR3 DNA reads TGTGCCAGCAGCCAGGCCCCCCCCGGGGCCGAATACGAGCAGTACTTC. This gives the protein CASSQAPPGAEYEQYF.

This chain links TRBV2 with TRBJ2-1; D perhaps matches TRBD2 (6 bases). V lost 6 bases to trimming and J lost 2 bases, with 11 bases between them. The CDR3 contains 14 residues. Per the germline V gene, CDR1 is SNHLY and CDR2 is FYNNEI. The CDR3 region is CASRRGFPYNEQFF. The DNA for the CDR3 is TGTGCCAGCAGGCGGGGTTTCCCCTACAATGAGCAGTTCTTC. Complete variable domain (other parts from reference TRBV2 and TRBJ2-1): EPEVTQTPSHQVTQMGQEVILRCVPISNHLYFYWYRQILGQKVEFLVSFYNNEISEKSEIFDDQFSVERPDGSNFTLKIRSTKLEDSAMYFCASRRGFPYNEQFFGPGTRLTVL.

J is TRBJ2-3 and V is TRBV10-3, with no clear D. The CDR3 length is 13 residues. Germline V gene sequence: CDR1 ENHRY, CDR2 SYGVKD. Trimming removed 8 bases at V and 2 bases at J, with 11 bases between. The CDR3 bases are TGTGCCATCGTGAACCCGAACACAGATACGCAGTATTTT. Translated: CAIVNPNTDTQYF.